This record looks at one T cell receptor beta chain sequence and its context. Its antigen is unknown. These data belong to a study of CD8 T cells in ankylosing spondylitis. Molecular-barcoded quantitative 5'-RACE produced these TCR beta libraries. Using its own MiXCR run on the 5' RACE reads, TCRdb lists one record per CDR3 protein. The repertoire includes 300,000 to 350,000 distinct CDR3 sequences, 20% of them detected once, and about 3.5% sits in the top ten. Findings of the study overall: Disease-associated clones were reportedly significantly overrepresented in matched ankylosing spondylitis synovial fluid. Prior work had noted some motif variants in reactive arthritis blood and synovial fluid.

There are 12 residues in the CDR3. The V segment lost 7 bases and the J segment 6 bases; nucleotides outside the gene matches: 6. The sequence came from a female donor with ankylosing spondylitis or in good health (not recorded which). This chain links TRBV12-3 or TRBV12-4 with TRBJ2-7; 7 bases fit TRBD1. Sequenced material: blood, either unsorted or a sorted T cell fraction (not recorded which). Written as DNA, the CDR3 is TGTGCCAGCACGATACCAGGGGGCGAGCAGTACTTC. It translates to CASTIPGGEQYF.